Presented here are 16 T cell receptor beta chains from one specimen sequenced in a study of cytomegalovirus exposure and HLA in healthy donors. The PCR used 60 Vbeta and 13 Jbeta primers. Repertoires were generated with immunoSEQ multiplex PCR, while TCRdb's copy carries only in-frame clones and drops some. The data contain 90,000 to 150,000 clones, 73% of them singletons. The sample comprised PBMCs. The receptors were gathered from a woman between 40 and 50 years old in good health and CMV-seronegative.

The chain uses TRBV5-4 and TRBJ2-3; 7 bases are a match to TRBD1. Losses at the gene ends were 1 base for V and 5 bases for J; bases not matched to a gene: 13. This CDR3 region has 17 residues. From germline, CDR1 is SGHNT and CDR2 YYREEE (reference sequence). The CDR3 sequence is CASSLFAAGGDLDTQYF. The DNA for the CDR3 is TGTGCCAGCAGCTTGTTTGCGGCAGGGGGTGACTTAGATACGCAGTATTTT.

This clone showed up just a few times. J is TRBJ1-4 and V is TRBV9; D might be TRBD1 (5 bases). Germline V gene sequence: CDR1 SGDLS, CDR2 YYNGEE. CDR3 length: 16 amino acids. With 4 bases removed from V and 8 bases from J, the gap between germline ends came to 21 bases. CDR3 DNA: TGTGCCAGCAGCCCAACCCCGGACACCCTCGAGGAAAAACTGTTTTTT. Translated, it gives CASSPTPDTLEEKLFF.

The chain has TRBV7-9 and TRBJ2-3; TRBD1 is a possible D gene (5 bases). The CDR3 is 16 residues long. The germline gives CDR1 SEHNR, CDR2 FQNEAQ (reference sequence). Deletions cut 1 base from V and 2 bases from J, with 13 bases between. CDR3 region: CASSLDPGHHTDTQYF. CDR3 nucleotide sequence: TGTGCCAGCAGCTTAGACCCCGGACACCACACAGATACGCAGTATTTT.

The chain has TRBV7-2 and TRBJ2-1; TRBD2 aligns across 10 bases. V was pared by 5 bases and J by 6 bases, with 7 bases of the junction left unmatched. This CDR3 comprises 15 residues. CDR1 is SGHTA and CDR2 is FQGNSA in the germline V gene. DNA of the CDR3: TGTGCCAGCAGCCCTTTTTCTAGCGGGAGCAATGAGCAGTTCTTC. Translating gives CASSPFSSGSNEQFF.

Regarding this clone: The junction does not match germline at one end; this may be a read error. In DNA, the CDR3 is TGTGCCAGCAGCGGGCCGGGACTCTATGACTACACCTTC. As protein: CASSGPGLYDYTF. This chain joins TRBV7-6 and TRBJ1-2; D might be TRBD1 (5 bases). CDR1 and CDR2 (germline): SGHVS, FNYEAQ. The CDR3 contains 13 residues.

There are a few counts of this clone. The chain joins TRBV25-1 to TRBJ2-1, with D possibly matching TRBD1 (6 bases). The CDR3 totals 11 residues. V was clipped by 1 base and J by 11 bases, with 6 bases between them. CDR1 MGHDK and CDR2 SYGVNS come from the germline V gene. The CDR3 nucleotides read TGTGCCAGCAGTGAATGGGACAAGCAGTTCTTC. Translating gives CASSEWDKQFF.

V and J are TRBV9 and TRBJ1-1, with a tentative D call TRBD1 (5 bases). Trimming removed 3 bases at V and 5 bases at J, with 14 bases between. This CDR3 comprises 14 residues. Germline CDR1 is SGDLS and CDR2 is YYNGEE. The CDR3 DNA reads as TGTGCCAGCAGCGCGCAGTCGGGGGAGACTGAAGCTTTCTTT. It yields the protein CASSAQSGETEAFF.

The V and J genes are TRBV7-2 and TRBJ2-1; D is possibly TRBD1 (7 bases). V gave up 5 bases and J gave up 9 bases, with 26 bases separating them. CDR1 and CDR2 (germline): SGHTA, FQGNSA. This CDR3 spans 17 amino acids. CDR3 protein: CASSKGKGAGSFGEQFF. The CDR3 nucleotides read TGTGCCAGCAGCAAGGGGAAGGGGGCGGGGAGTTTCGGTGAGCAGTTCTTC.

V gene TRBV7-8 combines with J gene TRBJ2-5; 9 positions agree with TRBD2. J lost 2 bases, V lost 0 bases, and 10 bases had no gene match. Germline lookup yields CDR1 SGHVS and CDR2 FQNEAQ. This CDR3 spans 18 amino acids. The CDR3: CASSLAPSGATIQETQYF. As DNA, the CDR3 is TGTGCCAGCAGCTTAGCCCCTAGCGGGGCGACGATACAAGAGACCCAGTACTTC.

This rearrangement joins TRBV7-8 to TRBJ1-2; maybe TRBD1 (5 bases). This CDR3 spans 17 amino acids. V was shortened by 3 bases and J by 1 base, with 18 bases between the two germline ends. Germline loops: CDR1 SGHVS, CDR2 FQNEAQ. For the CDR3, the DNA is TGTGCCAGCAGCTTGAGCCCAGGGACGGGGGTTAACTATGGCTACACCTTC. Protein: CASSLSPGTGVNYGYTF.

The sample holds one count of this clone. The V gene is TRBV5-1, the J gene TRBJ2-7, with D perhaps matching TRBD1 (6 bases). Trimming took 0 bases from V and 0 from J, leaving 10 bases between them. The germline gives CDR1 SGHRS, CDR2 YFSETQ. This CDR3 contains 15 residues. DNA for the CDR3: TGCGCCAGCAGCTTGGAGGCCAGGGGCTCCTACGAGCAGTACTTC. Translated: CASSLEARGSYEQYF.

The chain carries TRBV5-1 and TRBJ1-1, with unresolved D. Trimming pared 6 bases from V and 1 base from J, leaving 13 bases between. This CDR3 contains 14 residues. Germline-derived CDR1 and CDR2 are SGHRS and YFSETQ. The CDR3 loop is CASTRGRGNTEAFF. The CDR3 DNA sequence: TGCGCCAGCACACGAGGACGGGGGAACACTGAAGCTTTCTTT. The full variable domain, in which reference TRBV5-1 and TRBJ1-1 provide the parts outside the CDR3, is KAGVTQTPRYLIKTRGQQVTLSCSPISGHRSVSWYQQTPGQGLQFLFEYFSETQRNKGNFPGRFSGRQFSNSRSEMNVSTLELGDSALYLCASTRGRGNTEAFFGQGTRLTVV.

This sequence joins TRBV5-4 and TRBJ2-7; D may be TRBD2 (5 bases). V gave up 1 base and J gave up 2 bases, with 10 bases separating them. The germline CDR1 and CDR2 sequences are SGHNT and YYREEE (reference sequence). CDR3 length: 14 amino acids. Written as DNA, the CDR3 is TGTGCCAGCAGCTTGAGCGGCAGCACCTACGAGCAGTACTTC. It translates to CASSLSGSTYEQYF. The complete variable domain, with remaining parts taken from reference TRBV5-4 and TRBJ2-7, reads ETGVTQSPTHLIKTRGQQVTLRCSSQSGHNTVSWYQQALGQGPQFIFQYYREEENGRGNFPPRFSGLQFPNYSSELNVNALELDDSALYLCASSLSGSTYEQYFGPGTRLTVT.

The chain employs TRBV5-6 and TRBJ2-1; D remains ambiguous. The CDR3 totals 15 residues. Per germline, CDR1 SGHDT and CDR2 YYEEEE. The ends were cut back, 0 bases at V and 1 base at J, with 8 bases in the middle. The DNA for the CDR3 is TGTGCCAGCAGCTTGGAACCTAGGTCCTACAATGAGCAGTTCTTC. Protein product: CASSLEPRSYNEQFF.

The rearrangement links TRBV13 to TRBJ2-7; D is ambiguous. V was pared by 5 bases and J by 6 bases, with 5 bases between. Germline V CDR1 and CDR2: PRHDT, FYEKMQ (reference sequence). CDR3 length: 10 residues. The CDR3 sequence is CASSGSEQYF. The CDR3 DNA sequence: TGTGCCAGCAGCGGCAGCGAGCAGTACTTC.

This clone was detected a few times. The DNA for the CDR3 is TGCGCCAGCAGCCAGGGAAGCGGGAGGGCCTCAGATACGCAGTATTTT. Amino acids: CASSQGSGRASDTQYF. The gene calls are TRBV4-1 and TRBJ2-3, with 10 bases aligning to TRBD2. The CDR3 has 16 amino acids. From germline, CDR1 is MGHRA and CDR2 YSYEKL. V lost 3 bases and J lost 4; bases outside the gene matches: 7.